The 20 T cell receptor beta chains below come from one sample, sequenced in a study of liver allograft versus peripheral blood T cells. As for the study in general: In transplanted livers, T cell receptor repertoires were compared with those found in the recipients' peripheral blood.

TCRdb recomputed calls from the reads with MiXCR, one row per CDR3 protein. This table has roughly 11,000 distinct CDR3 sequences, 20% to 25% appearing once. The receptors were sampled from a human patient who had a liver transplant. Some T cells may be supplied by the graft donor.

In its sample, this clonotype ranks as medium-sized (0.01 to 0.1%). This chain joins TRBV6-2 or TRBV6-3 and TRBJ1-2; no clear D. Trimming left V 6 bases short and J 1 base short, with 12 bases between. The CDR3 runs 14 residues. Germline CDR1 is MNHEY and CDR2 is SVGEGT. In nucleotides, the CDR3 is TGTGCCAGCAGATTCGTCAGAGGTAACTATGGCTACACCTTC. Its translation: CASRFVRGNYGYTF.

In this sample, this clonotype is medium-sized. The CDR3 coding sequence is TGTGCCAGCAGTGCGAAGGGGGGGCATCCTTTCTATGGCTACACCTTC. Its protein is CASSAKGGHPFYGYTF. The V and J genes are TRBV5-6 and TRBJ1-2; possibly TRBD1 for D (6 bases). The CDR3 is made up of 16 amino acids. Germline V gives CDR1 SGHDT, CDR2 YYEEEE. The V and J ends lost 5 bases and 4 bases respectively, with 21 bases between them.

The sample holds a few counts of this clonotype. J is TRBJ2-7 and V is TRBV11-1; D unclear. V was trimmed by 1 base and J by 3 bases, leaving 4 bases between them. The germline V gene encodes CDR1 SGHAT and CDR2 FQDESV (reference sequence). This CDR3 is 12 amino acids long. The CDR3 sequence is CASSLVFYEQYF. Here the CDR3 DNA reads TGTGCCAGCAGCTTAGTTTTCTACGAGCAGTACTTC.

In this sample, this clonotype is medium-sized. The chain employs TRBV7-2 and TRBJ1-1; maybe TRBD1 (5 bases). Trimming left V 4 bases short and J 7 bases short, with 19 bases between. The CDR3 has 15 amino acids. Germline V gene data show CDR1 as SGHTA and CDR2 as FQGNSA. The CDR3 is CASSSDGLERGEAFF. Here the CDR3 DNA reads TGTGCCAGCAGCTCGGACGGGCTGGAGAGGGGTGAAGCTTTCTTT.

This chain links TRBV6-2 or TRBV6-3 with TRBJ2-1, with TRBD2 as a possible D gene (6 bases). The V and J ends lost 0 bases and 1 base respectively, with 7 bases between them. The CDR3 loop spans 15 amino acids. CDR1 MNHEY and CDR2 SVGEGT come from the germline V gene. This chain's CDR3 is CASSYSGGSYNEQFF. The CDR3 bases are TGTGCCAGCAGTTACTCGGGAGGATCCTACAATGAGCAGTTCTTC.

This clonotype came up a few times. The V call is TRBV20-1, the J call TRBJ2-7, with TRBD2 matching 12 bases. V was pared by 6 bases and J by 4 bases, with 7 bases of the junction left unmatched. CDR3 length: 14 amino acids. Germline V gene data show CDR1 as DFQATT and CDR2 as SNEGSKA (reference sequence). The DNA of the CDR3 is TGCAGTGCACTAAGGACTAGCGGGACGTACGAGCAGTACTTC. As protein: CSALRTSGTYEQYF.

The count of this clonotype is one. A much larger clone is a single base away; this may be a read error. The V and J genes are TRBV19 and TRBJ1-2; TRBD1 agrees at 7 bases. CDR3 length equals 15 residues. The germline V gene has CDR1 LNHDA and CDR2 SQIVND (reference sequence). CDR3 amino acids: CTSRTGAISNYGYTF. CDR3 DNA: TGTACCAGTAGAACAGGGGCGATTTCTAACTATGGCTACACCTTC.

To note about this clonotype: Sequence at one end of the junction differs from germline and may be a read error. The V and J genes are TRBV9 and TRBJ2-7; D perhaps matches TRBD1 (6 bases). Per the germline V gene, CDR1 is SGDLS and CDR2 is YYNGEE. This CDR3 region has 12 residues. This CDR3 reads CASSVGQENLSF. The DNA for the CDR3 is TGTGCCAGCAGCGTAGGACAGGAAAATTTAAGCTTC.

This clonotype came up a few times. V usage is TRBV5-4 and J usage is TRBJ1-2; D perhaps matches TRBD1 (5 bases). Trimming shortened V by 3 bases and J by 4 bases, and 10 bases separated the two germline ends. This CDR3 has 13 amino acids. From germline, CDR1 is SGHNT and CDR2 YYREEE (reference sequence). The CDR3 reads CASSSGHIYGYTF. The CDR3 DNA reads as TGTGCCAGCAGCTCAGGACATATCTATGGCTACACCTTC.

V gene TRBV19 combines with J gene TRBJ1-1; unclear D gene. This CDR3 contains 16 residues. Germline V gene sequence: CDR1 LNHDA, CDR2 SQIVND (reference sequence). V shed 0 bases and J shed 2 bases, with 13 bases lying between them. The CDR3 sequence: CASSIDLRSINTEAFF. As DNA, the CDR3 is TGTGCCAGTAGTATAGATTTGCGCAGTATCAACACTGAAGCTTTCTTT.

Within the sample, this clonotype is medium-sized. The chain carries TRBV7-2 and TRBJ1-2, with no clear D. The CDR3 has 13 amino acids. V gave up 5 bases and J gave up 3 bases, with 10 bases separating them. In germline, CDR1 is SGHTA, CDR2 FQGNSA. This CDR3 reads CASSNTPHYGYTF. For the CDR3, the DNA is TGTGCCAGCAGCAATACTCCTCACTATGGCTACACCTTC.

For this clonotype: A much larger clone lies one base from this, so it may be a read error. The chain carries TRBV19 and TRBJ1-6; TRBD1 matches 10 bases. CDR1 and CDR2 (germline): LNHDA, SQIVND (reference sequence). CDR3 length: 18 residues. Germline trimming cut 3 bases from V and 6 bases from J; bases unmatched to any gene: 11. The CDR3 reads CASSIFRGQGVANSPLHF. For the CDR3, the DNA is TGTGCCAGTAGTATTTTTAGAGGACAGGGGGTCGCTAATTCACCCCTCCACTTT.

By sample share, this clonotype is medium-sized. V and J are TRBV18 and TRBJ1-5, with 11 bases matching TRBD1. This CDR3 has 17 amino acids. The V gene's germline CDR1 is KGHSH and CDR2 LQKENI. Unmatched junction bases numbered 11, after V lost 3 bases and J lost 7 bases. As DNA, the CDR3 is TGTGCCAGCTCACCGTCCTTTATCGGGACAGGGGGACAGCCCCAGCATTTT. Translation: CASSPSFIGTGGQPQHF.

By sample fraction, this clonotype is medium-sized. The chain carries TRBV7-2 and TRBJ2-3; 11 nucleotides line up with TRBD2. Germline V gene sequence: CDR1 SGHTA, CDR2 FQGNSA. This CDR3 is 16 amino acids long. V lost 1 base to trimming and J lost 7 bases; unmatched junction nucleotides: 7. The CDR3 sequence: CASSLGLSGGAYTQYF. For the CDR3, the DNA is TGTGCCAGCAGCTTAGGTCTTAGCGGGGGGGCGTATACGCAGTATTTT.

By sample fraction, this clonotype is medium-sized. This chain links TRBV15 with TRBJ1-2; tentatively, D is TRBD1 (5 bases). Germline CDR1 is LNHNV and CDR2 is YYDKDF (reference sequence). The CDR3 contains 13 residues. V lost 1 base, J lost 7 bases, and 10 bases lay in between. CDR3 in amino acids: CATSRVREGGYTF. In nucleotides, the CDR3 is TGTGCCACCAGCAGAGTCAGGGAGGGTGGCTACACCTTC.

This sequence joins TRBV28 and TRBJ2-7, with a weak D call TRBD2 (6 bases). The V end was cut by 5 bases, the J end by 7 bases, with 18 bases between. The CDR3 has 14 amino acids. The germline gives CDR1 MDHEN, CDR2 SYDVKM. CDR3 sequence: CASSPPSGRGEQYF. In DNA form, the CDR3 reads TGTGCCAGCAGTCCTCCAAGCGGGCGAGGGGAGCAGTACTTC.

By share of the sample, this clonotype is medium-sized. This chain connects TRBV13 to TRBJ2-7; 12 nucleotides align to TRBD2. CDR3 length: 17 residues. With 4 bases clipped from V and 2 bases from J, the junction kept 9 bases outside the gene matches. Germline CDR1 and CDR2: PRHDT and FYEKMQ (reference sequence). CDR3 in amino acids: CASSSLTRTSGAYEQYF. The CDR3 nucleotides read TGTGCCAGCAGCTCCCTAACCCGGACTAGCGGGGCCTACGAGCAGTACTTC.

This clonotype was seen a handful of times. The gene calls are TRBV5-6 and TRBJ2-7; D not resolved. V lost 4 bases to trimming and J lost 5 bases, with 16 bases between them. From germline, CDR1 is SGHDT and CDR2 YYEEEE. The CDR3 consists of 14 residues. CDR3 protein: CASSGWVGIDEQYF. DNA of the CDR3: TGTGCCAGCAGCGGGTGGGTGGGAATCGACGAGCAGTACTTC. Variable domain in full (rest from reference TRBV5-6 and TRBJ2-7): DAGVTQSPTHLIKTRGQQVTLRCSPKSGHDTVSWYQQALGQGPQFIFQYYEEEERQRGNFPDRFSGHQFPNYSSELNVNALLLGDSALYLCASSGWVGIDEQYFGPGTRLTVT.

The chain is built from TRBV7-3 and TRBJ2-1, with TRBD2 matching over 7 bases. The CDR3 extends over 12 amino acids. Per the germline V gene, CDR1 is SGHTA and CDR2 is FQGTGA. V lost 11 bases to trimming and J lost 0 bases; unmatched junction nucleotides: 1. As DNA, the CDR3 is TGTGCCTGCGGGAGCTCCTACAATGAGCAGTTCTTC. Its protein is CACGSSYNEQFF.

In DNA form, the CDR3 reads TGTGCCAGCAGTTTTCGGCCTACTAGGGCTAGTGAGCAGTTCTTC. This gives the protein CASSFRPTRASEQFF. This sequence joins TRBV6-2 or TRBV6-3 and TRBJ2-1; possible D gene TRBD2, 5 bases. The germline gives CDR1 MNHEY, CDR2 SVGEGT. The length of the CDR3 is 15 residues. Between the trimmed V and J ends, which lost 4 bases and 9 bases, there was a span of 19 bases.